This TCR beta chain was identified in a study of blood T cell repertoires in COVID-19. Study-level background: The United States, Italy and Spain supplied acute and convalescent COVID-19 samples.

As originally analysed: Researchers report that nucleated cell counts were estimated from reference gene primer amplification. Assay used: immunoSEQ multiplex PCR; TCRdb lists only in-frame clones, some missing. V and J calls and clone size are copied from that table; D and trimming were computed from the DNA. The table shows 400,000 to 550,000 clones, with 70% to 90% occurring only once. Deletions cut 4 bases from V and 6 bases from J, with 13 bases between. The CDR3 totals 14 residues. CDR1 and CDR2 (germline): SGHVS, FQNEAQ. The study drew participants aged about 18 to 95 years from 20 to 30 US areas. Categorization into cohorts depended on clinical history that participants reported.

The chain is built from TRBV7-8 and TRBJ2-1, with no clear D. The receptor was isolated from a woman in her late teens or twenties with acute COVID-19. The material sequenced was PBMCs or T cells enriched from blood (not recorded which). CDR3 residues: CASSSQAGSNEQFF. CDR3 nucleotides: TGTGCCAGCAGCTCCCAGGCAGGTTCCAATGAGCAGTTCTTC.